This T cell receptor (beta chain) was sequenced for a study of blood T cell repertoires in COVID-19. This CDR3 has 14 amino acids. The V and J ends lost 1 base and 3 bases respectively, with 7 bases between them. Germline CDR1 reads SNHLY; CDR2 reads FYNNEI. Clones were read by immunoSEQ multiplex PCR, and TCRdb kept only the in-frame ones, dropping some. This table has about 330,000 clones, 86% appearing once. This chain links TRBV2 with TRBJ1-5; D uncertain. Sequencing used peripheral blood. The clonotype comes from a woman aged 45 to 65 with acute or convalescent COVID-19. Here the CDR3 reads CASSEGTFNQPQHF. As DNA, the CDR3 is TGTGCCAGCAGTGAAGGGACTTTCAATCAGCCCCAGCATTTT. The complete variable domain, with remaining parts taken from reference TRBV2 and TRBJ1-5, reads EPEVTQTPSHQVTQMGQEVILRCVPISNHLYFYWYRQILGQKVEFLVSFYNNEISEKSEIFDDQFSVERPDGSNFTLKIRSTKLEDSAMYFCASSEGTFNQPQHFGDGTRLSIL.